This T cell receptor beta chain was captured in a study of long-term antiretroviral therapy in people with HIV. Germline CDR1 MGHDK, CDR2 SYGVNS. The CDR3 is 13 residues long. Trimming left V 0 bases short and J 13 bases short, with 15 bases between. Survey level was the resolution at which the v3.0 immunoSEQ assay ran. TCRdb's table, derived via immunoSEQ multiplex PCR, lists solely in-frame clones and lacks some. The sample records some 25,000 clones, just under 85% being singletons. This TCR derives from a man aged 25-45 years with HIV. The chain employs TRBV25-1 and TRBJ1-1, with a tentative D call TRBD1 (6 bases). The specimen was unsorted PBMCs, collected 0.7 years before starting antiretroviral therapy. CDR3 DNA: TGTGCCAGCAGTGAATATCCGACAGGCTTAGGTTTCTTT. Its translation: CASSEYPTGLGFF.